This is a list of T cell receptor beta chains from one sample in a study of cytomegalovirus exposure and HLA in healthy donors. Assay: immunoSEQ multiplex PCR; the TCRdb copy retains only in-frame clones and omits some. Of around 150,000 clones listed, approximately 78% are singletons. The sample consisted of PBMCs. All receptors come from a woman between 40 and 55 years old in good health and CMV-seropositive. Each CDR3 is given with its conserved first and last residue. Fields, in order: J gene, clone size, V gene, D gene, CDR3 DNA, CDR3 protein. A D gene is named only where the DNA matches it firmly. Size tells how often a clone was seen (once, few, many) or the class of an expanded clone, and some rows leave it out.

TRBJ1-4 | NA | TRBV25-1 | TRBD1 | TGTGCCAGCAGTGAATCCCGGACAGGGAGGGGCGAAAAACTGTTTTTT | CASSESRTGRGEKLFF
TRBJ2-7 | NA | TRBV7-6 | TRBD2 | TGTGCCAGCAGCACTAGCGATGATACCCACGAGCAGTACTTC | CASSTSDDTHEQYF
TRBJ1-2 | NA | TRBV9 | TRBD1 | TGTGCCAGCAGCGTAGCAGGGGGCGCGGACTATGGCTACACCTTC | CASSVAGGADYGYTF
TRBJ2-5 | NA | TRBV6-1 | NA | TGTGCCATCGGGATGGGATGGGAGAAAAAGACCCAGTACTTC | CAIGMGWEKKTQYF
TRBJ2-7 | once | TRBV6-5 | TRBD2 | TGTGCCAGCAGTCCCTGGGGGGGTTCCTACGAGCAGTACTTC | CASSPWGGSYEQYF
TRBJ2-1 | few | TRBV7-3 | TRBD2 | TGTGCCAGCAGGCCAAGCGGACTAGCGAGCAATGAGCAGTTCTTC | CASRPSGLASNEQFF
TRBJ1-1 | NA | TRBV7-3 | NA | TGTGCCAGCAGCTTACCGGGCAGGGGCGGCGCTGAAGCTTTCTTT | CASSLPGRGGAEAFF
TRBJ2-2 | NA | TRBV27 | TRBD2 | TGTGCCAGCAGTTTCGGGACTAGCGGGACCCTTACCGGGGAGCTGTTTTTT | CASSFGTSGTLTGELFF
TRBJ1-2 | NA | TRBV19 | NA | TGTGCCAGTAGCGTAGGGGATACTGGCTACACCTTC | CASSVGDTGYTF
TRBJ2-1 | few | TRBV7-9 | NA | TGTGCCAGCAGCTTAGCGGGGAGACCCCAGCAGTTCTTC | CASSLAGRPQQFF
TRBJ2-7 | NA | TRBV15 | TRBD2 | TGTGCCACCAGCAGAGATGCGCAAGCGGGAGGGCTCTACGAGCAGTACTTC | CATSRDAQAGGLYEQYF
TRBJ2-1 | few | TRBV19 | TRBD1 | TGTGCCAGTAGTCCGTTGAGAACAGGGGCGAGGAATGAGCAGTTCTTC | CASSPLRTGARNEQFF
TRBJ1-1 | NA | TRBV27 | NA | TGTGCCAGCAGCAGGCTACTGAACACTGAAGCTTTCTTT | CASSRLLNTEAFF
TRBJ1-1 | NA | TRBV4-1 | NA | TGCGCCAGCAGCCAAGCTGGTGGGGGCGGACCGATTGAAGCTTTCTTT | CASSQAGGGGPIEAFF
TRBJ1-6 | NA | TRBV6-5 | TRBD1 | TGTGCCAGCAGCACAGGGGGCAGGTCACCCCTCCACTTT | CASSTGGRSPLHF
TRBJ1-4 | few | TRBV29-1 | NA | TGCAGCGTTGAAGATCGGGGGAAACGTGAAAAACTGTTTTTT | CSVEDRGKREKLFF
TRBJ2-5 | NA | TRBV7-9 | TRBD2 | TGTGCCAGCAGCGCACTAGCGGGAGCCCAGACCCAGTACTTC | CASSALAGAQTQYF
TRBJ2-1 | NA | TRBV6-5 | TRBD2 | TGTGCCAGCACCTCCCTAGCGGGGGCCGATAATGAGCAGTTCTTC | CASTSLAGADNEQFF
TRBJ2-3 | once | TRBV7-9 | NA | TGTGCCAGCAGCTTAGCCCAGGACTACACAGATACGCAGTATTTT | CASSLAQDYTDTQYF
TRBJ2-5 | NA | TRBV7-9 | TRBD1 | TGTGCCAGCAGTTACGGACAGGGCGGAGAGACCCAGTACTTC | CASSYGQGGETQYF
TRBJ2-4 | NA | TRBV18 | NA | TGTGCCAGCTCACCACTAGCGGCCTTAGCCAAAAACATTCAGTACTTC | CASSPLAALAKNIQYF
TRBJ1-5 | NA | TRBV27 | TRBD1 | TGTGCCAGCAGTCCGGGGACGACAGGGAATCAGCCCCAGCATTTT | CASSPGTTGNQPQHF
TRBJ1-1 | NA | TRBV28 | NA | TGTGCCAGCAGTTTCCCCGGAGCGAACACTGAAGCTTTCTTT | CASSFPGANTEAFF
TRBJ2-7 | NA | TRBV6-1 | TRBD1 | TGTGCCAGCAAAGTCCCGGGACAGGCCTACGAGCAGTACTTC | CASKVPGQAYEQYF
TRBJ2-7 | few | TRBV10-3 | NA | TGTGCCATCAGTGATCAGGCCACGGGGGACGAGCAGTACTTC | CAISDQATGDEQYF
TRBJ2-2 | NA | TRBV5-1 | TRBD2 | TGCGCCAGCAGCGCCGGGGGGAGGACTAGTCCCGGGGAGCTGTTTTTT | CASSAGGRTSPGELFF
TRBJ2-7 | NA | TRBV29-1 | TRBD1 | TGCAGCGTTCAAAAAACAGGGGGCTTCTCCTACGAGCAGTACTTC | CSVQKTGGFSYEQYF
TRBJ2-7 | NA | TRBV27 | TRBD2 | TGTGCCAGCAGTTTATCGTCCGGGACTATTGACTACGAGCAGTACTTC | CASSLSSGTIDYEQYF
TRBJ1-3 | NA | TRBV27 | NA | TGTGCCAGCAGTCGGCAGGGAACTGGAAACACCATATATTTT | CASSRQGTGNTIYF
TRBJ2-7 | NA | TRBV7-9 | NA | TGTGCCAGCAGCCCCGGGACACTCTCCTACGAGCAGTACTTC | CASSPGTLSYEQYF
TRBJ1-6 | NA | TRBV21-1 | NA | TGTGCCAGCAGCCCTGAGGAGATCCCCTATAATTCACCCCTCCACTTT | CASSPEEIPYNSPLHF
TRBJ1-2 | NA | TRBV18 | TRBD1 | TGTGCCAGCTCGCCACAGGGGAACTATGGCTACACCTTC | CASSPQGNYGYTF
TRBJ1-5 | NA | TRBV6-1 | NA | TGTGCCAGCAGTGAAGCTAGCAGTCAAGATCAGCCCCAGCATTTT | CASSEASSQDQPQHF
TRBJ2-1 | NA | TRBV5-4 | NA | TGTGCCAGCAGCTTGGCAGGGTACTCCTACAATGAGCAGTTCTTC | CASSLAGYSYNEQFF
TRBJ2-1 | NA | TRBV27 | NA | TGTGCCAGCAGTTTAACTCTTCGGTACAATGAGCAGTTCTTC | CASSLTLRYNEQFF
TRBJ2-7 | NA | TRBV28 | NA | TGTGCCAGCAGCCCTACGGGGGTCTACGAGCAGTACTTC | CASSPTGVYEQYF
TRBJ2-1 | once | TRBV7-2 | NA | TGTGCCAGCGGCTTAGCGAATACAGGGAATGAGCAGTTCTTC | CASGLANTGNEQFF
TRBJ2-3 | NA | TRBV9 | TRBD2 | TGTGCCAGCAGCGTAGTAGGTAGCGGGGGGGCGGGGGATACGCAGTATTTT | CASSVVGSGGAGDTQYF
TRBJ2-7 | few | TRBV5-6 | TRBD2 | TGTGCCAGCAGTCATAGCGGGGGGTTTACCTTGTACGAGCAGTACTTC | CASSHSGGFTLYEQYF
TRBJ2-3 | NA | TRBV7-6 | TRBD2 | TGTGCCAGCAGCTTAGCTAGCGGGGGCCCCACAGATACGCAGTATTTT | CASSLASGGPTDTQYF
TRBJ2-3 | few | TRBV18 | TRBD1 | TGTGCCAGCTCAACACGTCGGGACAGAAACACAGATACGCAGTATTTT | CASSTRRDRNTDTQYF
TRBJ1-1 | NA | TRBV6-5 | NA | TGTGCCAGCAGCTCATTCCAGGGAACTGAAGCTTTCTTT | CASSSFQGTEAFF
TRBJ1-6 | NA | TRBV10-2 | NA | TGCGCCAGCAGTGAGGAGACAGGAGTGGGTTCACCCCTCCACTTT | CASSEETGVGSPLHF
TRBJ2-2 | NA | TRBV27 | TRBD2 | TGTGCCAGCAGTACCTTGGGGGCGGGAGGAACCGGGGAGCTGTTTTTT | CASSTLGAGGTGELFF
TRBJ2-2 | NA | TRBV28 | TRBD2 | TGTGCCACCCGGGGGGGAGTCACCGGGGAGCTGTTTTTT | CATRGGVTGELFF
TRBJ1-5 | NA | TRBV7-6 | TRBD1 | TGTGCCAGCAGCAGGACAGGGGAAGATCAGCCCCAGCATTTT | CASSRTGEDQPQHF
TRBJ2-1 | NA | TRBV7-9 | TRBD2 | TGTGCCAGCAGCCTCGGGGTAGCGGGCGATGAGCAGTTCTTC | CASSLGVAGDEQFF
TRBJ1-2 | NA | TRBV28 | TRBD1 | TGTGCCAGCAGTTTGGGGACAGTATATGGCTACACCTTC | CASSLGTVYGYTF
TRBJ1-6 | NA | TRBV6-1 | TRBD1 | TGTGCCAGCAGTGAAGCGGGACAGGGAAATTCACCCCTCCACTTT | CASSEAGQGNSPLHF
TRBJ2-3 | NA | TRBV19 | TRBD1 | TGTGCCAGTTCCACCGGGACAGGGGTAACAGATACGCAGTATTTT | CASSTGTGVTDTQYF
TRBJ2-5 | NA | TRBV25-1 | TRBD2 | TGTGCCAGCAGTGCCTTGACTAGCGGAGCTCTGGAGACCCAGTACTTC | CASSALTSGALETQYF
TRBJ1-6 | NA | TRBV30 | TRBD1 | TGTGCCTGGAGGGTCGCGGCAGGGGGGTCACCCCTCCACTTT | CAWRVAAGGSPLHF
TRBJ2-5 | once | TRBV9 | TRBD2 | TGTGCCAGCAGCGTAGAGGCGGGAGTGGGAGAGACCCAGTACTTC | CASSVEAGVGETQYF